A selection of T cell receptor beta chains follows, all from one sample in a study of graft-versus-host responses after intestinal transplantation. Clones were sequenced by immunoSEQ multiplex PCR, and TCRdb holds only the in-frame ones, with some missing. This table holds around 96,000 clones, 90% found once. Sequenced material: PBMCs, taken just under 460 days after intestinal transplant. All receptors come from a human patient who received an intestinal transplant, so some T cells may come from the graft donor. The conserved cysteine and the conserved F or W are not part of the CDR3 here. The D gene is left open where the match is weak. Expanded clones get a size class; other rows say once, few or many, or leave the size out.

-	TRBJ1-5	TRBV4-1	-	ASSQGTVGWPQH
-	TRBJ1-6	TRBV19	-	ASRVTGNSPLH
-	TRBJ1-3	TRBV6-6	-	ASSYGTAGNTIY
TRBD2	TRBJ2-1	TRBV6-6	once	ASGLAGGPYNEQF
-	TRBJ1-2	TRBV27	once	ASSLPYGYT
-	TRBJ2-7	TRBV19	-	ASSTHYEQY
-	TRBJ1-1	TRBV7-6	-	ASRPGTANTEAF
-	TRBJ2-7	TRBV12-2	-	ASRLYASPYEQY
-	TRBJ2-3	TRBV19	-	ASSIVTSGTDTQY
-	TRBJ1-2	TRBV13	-	ASSLGTLGGYT
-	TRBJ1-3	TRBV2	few	ASSYTQSSGNTIY
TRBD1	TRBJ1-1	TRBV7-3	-	ASSLTGVRRDTEAF
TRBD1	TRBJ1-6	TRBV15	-	ATSRDQSWTGKHTPH
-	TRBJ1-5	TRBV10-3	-	AIRSTGSGNQPQH
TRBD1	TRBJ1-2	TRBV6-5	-	ASATGAYGYT
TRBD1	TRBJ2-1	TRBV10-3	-	AISGVGTGVYNEQF
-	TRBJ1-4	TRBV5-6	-	ASSLVGGLELF
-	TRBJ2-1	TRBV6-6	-	ASSFRGTNEQF
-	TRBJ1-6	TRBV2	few	ASSEWVQGQSPLH
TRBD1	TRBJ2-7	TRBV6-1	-	ASTRRQGDYEQY
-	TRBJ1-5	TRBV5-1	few	ASSLDWGQPQH
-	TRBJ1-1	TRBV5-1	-	ASSSLIGVNTEAF
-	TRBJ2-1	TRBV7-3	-	ASSPGIDYNEQF
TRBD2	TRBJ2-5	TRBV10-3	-	AIGERGVQAQY
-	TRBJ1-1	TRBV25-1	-	ASSYPGRGERAF
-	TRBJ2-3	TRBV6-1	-	ASLGQGTDTQY
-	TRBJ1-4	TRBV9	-	ASSVGQTNEKLF
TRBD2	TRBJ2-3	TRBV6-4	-	ASSDSRTSGGGSTDTQY
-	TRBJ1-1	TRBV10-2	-	ASSIPMITQGGGNTEAF
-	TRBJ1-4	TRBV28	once	ASSRGTAEKLF
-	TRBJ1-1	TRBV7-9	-	ASSSETADTEAF
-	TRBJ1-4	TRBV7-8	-	ASSPRRGGVNEKLF
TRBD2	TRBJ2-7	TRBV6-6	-	ASLGGGAYEQY
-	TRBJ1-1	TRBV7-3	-	ASSTVGQLNTEAF
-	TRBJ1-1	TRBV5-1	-	ASSFNTEAF
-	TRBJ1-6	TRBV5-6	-	ATAASYNSPLH
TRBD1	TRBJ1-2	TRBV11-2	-	ASSLDSGGAPYGYT